Detailed here is one T cell receptor beta chain. The target of this receptor is not known. No per-base quality is available; no much larger clone lies one base away. At one collaborating source in Seattle, patients were enrolled during active infection and were followed longitudinally through the course of disease. Each collaborating institution followed its own protocols to collect whole blood in K2EDTA tubes. Collaborator samples were shipped for TCRbeta analysis as frozen whole blood, isolated PBMCs, or DNA extracted from either sample type. V is cut by 6 bases and J by 3 bases, and the space between the germline ends is 15 bases. The germline V gene provides CDR1 MNHEY and CDR2 SVGEGT. The CDR3 measures 14 amino acids from cysteine to phenylalanine. Solely the CDR3 DNA is kept, with 42 bases framed from the first base. This record belongs to a study of blood T cell repertoires in COVID-19 (dated by TCRdb to the early 2020s). Study-wide context: The collaborator samples originated in the United States, Italy and Spain and spanned the acute and convalescent phases of COVID-19. The prospective study material was composed of cDNA or gDNA derived from T cells, B-cell-depleted T cells, or PBMCs. The dataset comprised deeply sampled blood TCRbeta repertoires from subjects exposed to, actively infected with, or recovered from COVID-19. The repertoires were released in a freely available public database intended as a resource for research on the immune response to SARS-CoV-2. The samples were drawn from two sources: the first 160 participants of the ongoing ImmuneRACE study, and 1,000 to 1,500 subjects contributed by 6 global collaborators. Nearly every sample came with metadata listing a de-identified subject ID, COVID-19 status, age in years and sex. Where HLA class I and class II types were available, the types were taken from metadata supplied by the sample provider, not from assay-based typing.

The full study reports these points: How much clinical and demographic metadata was included differed by source and by participant, and the metadata was provided uncurated.

TCRbeta CDR3 regions were amplified from genomic DNA using the immunoSEQ Assay, a bias-controlled multiplex PCR. In the authors' own workflow: The number of nucleated cells in each sample was estimated by amplification of reference gene primers within the assay. To quantify the absolute abundance of each unique TCRbeta CDR3 rearrangement, sequence reads were collapsed and filtered. For each sample, productive Simpson clonality was calculated by taking the square root of Simpson's diversity index across productive rearrangements. As stored in TCRdb, this immuneACCESS dataset retains in-frame rearrangements with V and J assigned. A fraction of the clones does not appear; measured against another copy, unresolved V genes explain less than half of the discrepancy, and the remainder lacks a known reason. V, J and clone size are taken as reported in that table, and D and trimming were inferred from the DNA itself. The sample table records under 250,000 clones; 80% to 95% of these occur just once. The biggest ten clones account for 0.82% of the sample.

The sequence is built from TRBV6-2 or TRBV6-3 and TRBJ2-7; TRBD2 is a weak D gene call, 5 bases matching. This receptor was obtained from a man between 60 and 75 years old with COVID-19, enrolled during active disease. Sequenced: peripheral blood. The CDR3 corresponds to CASSPAGVGYEQYF. The DNA sequence follows: TGTGCCAGCAGCCCCGCCGGGGTTGGCTACGAGCAGTACTTC.